This T cell receptor (beta chain) was observed in a study of cytomegalovirus exposure and HLA in healthy donors (dated by TCRdb to about 2017). About the investigation overall: A later analysis indicated that the roughly 130 validation repertoires were generated on the platform also employed for the 700 or so repertoires of the first cohort. The study aimed to test whether signatures of past pathogen exposure could be identified by cataloging public T cell receptors. In addition to the first cohort of around 670 subjects, a separate validation cohort of 130 or so different subjects was used. High-throughput TCR immunosequencing, statistical association of individual TCRs with disease status, and machine learning were combined to predict cytomegalovirus infection status.

General conclusions and limits of the study: The classifier was reported to diagnose cytomegalovirus status with high specificity and sensitivity in both the original cohort and the validation cohort. A later analysis found that TCRs clustered in the first cohort also tended to co-occur in the roughly 120 validation repertoires, with more than 90% of cluster scores above 0. The authors suggested that the approach could potentially be extended to other disease states and immunological phenotypes. Most TCR sequences were observed very rarely across donors, whereas some public TCRs were present in many individuals. A few of the identified cytomegalovirus-associated TCR beta chains were confirmed in vitro to be specific for cytomegalovirus antigens. A later analysis had no HLA typing for the validation cohort, so co-occurrence there was scored across all 130 or so repertoires. The study gave a list of 150 to 200 TCR beta chains associated with cytomegalovirus.

Receptor libraries were prepared by the immunoSEQ multiplex PCR assay. Per the original workflow: A statistical classification framework was built for diagnosing cytomegalovirus status from the catalog of TCR beta chain sequences. In its TCRdb copy, this immuneACCESS table keeps in-frame sequences only and misses some clones. Where compared with another copy, unresolved V genes explain less than half of these, and the others have no known cause. V and J calls and clone size follow that table, whereas D and trimming were derived from the DNA. The sample table records roughly 330,000 clones; about nine tenths of these occur just once. The ten largest clones add up to approximately 1.2% of the sample. The donors belonged to the validation cohort of about 120 subjects, which was separate from the roughly 700-subject first cohort. This clone is a singleton in its sample. Its target antigen remains unknown. No much larger clonotype is one base removed from it; base qualities were not supplied.

The germline V gene encodes CDR1 SGHNT and CDR2 YENEEA. V and J are truncated by 5 bases and 2 bases respectively, leaving an intervening sequence of 22 bases. The CDR3 covers 17 residues, taking in both the cysteine and the phenylalanine. Solely the CDR3 DNA is kept, with 51 bases framed from the first base. The TCR sequence derives from a woman younger than 45 in good health and CMV-seropositive. The sequence is built from TRBV11-3 and TRBJ2-7, with TRBD2 as a weak D call on 5 bases. The specimen was PBMCs. The bases read TGTGCCAGCAGCATCTGCGCCCCTGGGGAGTGGACCTACGAGCAGTACTTC. This sequence encodes CASSICAPGEWTYEQYF.